A selection of T cell receptor beta chains follows, all from one sample in a study of CD8 T cells in ankylosing spondylitis. A single record per CDR3 protein comes from TCRdb applying MiXCR to the 5' RACE reads. The data show fewer than 400,000 distinct CDR3 sequences, 6.5% to 10% seen once. Sequencing was carried out using blood, either unsorted or a sorted T cell fraction (not recorded which). The origin of the receptors is a male donor with ankylosing spondylitis. Both conserved end residues are part of each CDR3. Fields, in order: CDR3 DNA, CDR3 protein, J gene, V gene, D gene, clone size. D genes are given only for firm matches. Only part of the rows carry a size: once, few, many, or a class if the clone is expanded.

TGCAGCGTTGATGGGACAGGGGAGGCCGAGCAGTACTTC CSVDGTGEAEQYF TRBJ2-7 TRBV29-1 TRBD1 many
TGCGCCAGCAGCTCCAGGGATACGAGCCACGAGCAGTACTTC CASSSRDTSHEQYF TRBJ2-7 TRBV5-1 NA NA
TGCGCCAGCAGCCAATCCGGACAGAATGAAAAACTGTTTTTT CASSQSGQNEKLFF TRBJ1-4 TRBV4-3 NA NA
TGTGCCAGCAGTGATGGGGGAGTCACTGAAGCTTTCTTT CASSDGGVTEAFF TRBJ1-1 TRBV25-1 NA many
TGTGCCAGCAGTCAGGGGCCAGGCTCCTACGAGCAGTACTTC CASSQGPGSYEQYF TRBJ2-7 TRBV6-1 NA few
TGTGCCAGCACCAGGACAGGGACTGGAAACACCATATATTTT CASTRTGTGNTIYF TRBJ1-3 TRBV5-5 TRBD1 many
TGCAGTGCTAGTTCCCGGGACCCCACAGATACGCAGTATTTT CSASSRDPTDTQYF TRBJ2-3 TRBV20-1 NA many
TGTGCCAGCAGCTCGCCGGGACAGGGTTTCAATGAGCAGTTCTTC CASSSPGQGFNEQFF TRBJ2-1 TRBV11-2 TRBD1 few
TGTGCCTGGAGGGAACAGTACACCGGGGAGCTGTTTTTT CAWREQYTGELFF TRBJ2-2 TRBV30 NA few
TGTGCCAGCAGTTTCGGAGTGGTTAGCGGATTCTACAATGAGCAGTTCTTC CASSFGVVSGFYNEQFF TRBJ2-1 TRBV12-3/TRBV12-4 NA many
TGCGCCAGCAGCCAATACCGGGGGGGACTCTCCTACAATGAGCAGTTCTTC CASSQYRGGLSYNEQFF TRBJ2-1 TRBV4-3 TRBD2 few
TGCGCCAGCAGCCAAAGGCCGGCCGAAGGACCTGGAAACACCATATATTTT CASSQRPAEGPGNTIYF TRBJ1-3 TRBV4-3 NA few
TGCGCCAGCAGCCAAGGACCCGCAGATACGCAGTATTTT CASSQGPADTQYF TRBJ2-3 TRBV5-1 NA many
TGTGCCAGCAGGGACCCCAGCAGAGGGGATAAGTGCTCAGAGCAGTACTTC CASRDPSRGDKCSEQYF TRBJ2-7 TRBV7-3 NA NA
TGTGCCAGCAGCAACCCCACCCACGGGAGAGGGTATTTT CASSNPTHGRGYF TRBJ2-3 TRBV21-1 NA NA
TGTGCCTGGAGGAGAGGGGCCAATCAGCCCCAGCATTTT CAWRRGANQPQHF TRBJ1-5 TRBV30 NA few
TGTGCCAGCACAATCCGAGGTTGGGAGACCCAGTACTTC CASTIRGWETQYF TRBJ2-5 TRBV3-1 NA NA
TGCAGTGCTAGGCTAGCGGGAGGGCTGCGAGCTTCCTACAATGAGCAGTTCTTC CSARLAGGLRASYNEQFF TRBJ2-1 TRBV20-1 TRBD2 NA
TGTGCCAGCAGTGGACAGGGTCCCTACAATGAGCAGTTCTTC CASSGQGPYNEQFF TRBJ2-1 TRBV6-1 TRBD1 many
TGTGCCAGCAGTTCGGGACTGCCGTACAATGAGCAGTTCTTC CASSSGLPYNEQFF TRBJ2-1 TRBV27 NA many
TGCGCCAGCAGACTGACCTACGAGCAGTACTTC CASRLTYEQYF TRBJ2-7 TRBV5-1 NA NA
TGTGCCAGCAAGGGAGGTGAGCAGTTCTTC CASKGGEQFF TRBJ2-1 TRBV6-2/TRBV6-3 NA NA
TGTGCCAGCAGTAAACCTCCGGGACTAGCGGGAGTAAAAGGAAATGAGCAGTTCTTC CASSKPPGLAGVKGNEQFF TRBJ2-1 TRBV6-2/TRBV6-3 TRBD2 few
TGTGCCAGCAGTTTCCCCCAAGGACAGAGTTACGCCTACGAGCAGTACTTC CASSFPQGQSYAYEQYF TRBJ2-7 TRBV28 NA few
TGTGCCAGCCGGGACGCTGCCACCGGGGAGCTGTTTTTT CASRDAATGELFF TRBJ2-2 TRBV12-3/TRBV12-4 NA many
TGTGCCAGCAGTTTTCGGGGTAGGGGCACTGAAGCTTTCTTT CASSFRGRGTEAFF TRBJ1-1 TRBV12-3/TRBV12-4 NA few
TGCGCCAGCAGCTTGGTCAGGCCGAACACCGGGGAGCTGTTTTTT CASSLVRPNTGELFF TRBJ2-2 TRBV5-1 NA NA
TGCAGTGCTAGGAGGGACAGGAACAATGAGCAGTTCTTC CSARRDRNNEQFF TRBJ2-1 TRBV20-1 TRBD1 NA
TGCGCCAGCAGCTTGATTCCCGGGATCTCCTACGAGCAGTACTTC CASSLIPGISYEQYF TRBJ2-7 TRBV5-1 NA many
TGCAGTGCTAATGGGGACGGAGCCTACTACGAGCAGTACTTC CSANGDGAYYEQYF TRBJ2-7 TRBV20-1 NA few
TGTGCCAGCAGCCTCCAGGACAGGGGATTTGGAAACACCATATATTTT CASSLQDRGFGNTIYF TRBJ1-3 TRBV11-2 TRBD1 many
TGTGCCAGCAGTACCGGGACTAGCGGGAGTGTAGAGCAGTTCTTC CASSTGTSGSVEQFF TRBJ2-1 TRBV28 TRBD2 few
TGTGCCAGCAGCTCCCAAGCGGGGGGGACAGATACGCAGTATTTT CASSSQAGGTDTQYF TRBJ2-3 TRBV7-3 TRBD2 few
TGTGCCAGCAGGGGACTAGAGACCTACAATGAGCAGTTCTTC CASRGLETYNEQFF TRBJ2-1 TRBV2 TRBD2 many
TGTGCCACCAGCAGAGACTATAGCACTGAAGCTTTCTTT CATSRDYSTEAFF TRBJ1-1 TRBV15 NA many
TGTGCCAGCAGTTACGGAAGGGAGGGAGGAGGTTTCTTC CASSYGREGGGFF TRBJ2-1 TRBV6-2/TRBV6-3 TRBD2 NA
TGTGCCAGCACCAAGGATTCCTTGAACACCGGGGAGCTGTTTTTT CASTKDSLNTGELFF TRBJ2-2 TRBV6-2/TRBV6-3 NA many
TGCGCCAGCAGCTTGGTTGTGGGACAGCAAGAGACCCAGTACTTC CASSLVVGQQETQYF TRBJ2-5 TRBV5-1 TRBD1 NA
TGTGCCAGCAGGGGTGGGGGTGAGCAGTTCTTC CASRGGGEQFF TRBJ2-1 TRBV14 NA few
TGTGCCAGCAGCCAGATGGTTAGCGGAGCAGATACGCAGTATTTT CASSQMVSGADTQYF TRBJ2-3 TRBV14 NA many
TGCAGTGCTCCCGCGTCTGGGACCCAGTACTTC CSAPASGTQYF TRBJ2-5 TRBV20-1 NA NA
TGTGCCAGCAGCCCAATGGCAGGGGCTGACACTGAAGCTTTCTTT CASSPMAGADTEAFF TRBJ1-1 TRBV3-1 NA many
TGTGCCAGCAGTTACTCCTTTCCGGGAGATGTGGGCAATAATGAGCAGTTCTTC CASSYSFPGDVGNNEQFF TRBJ2-1 TRBV6-2/TRBV6-3 NA few
TGCAGTGCTAGAGCCCGCCGACCGGACACGAATGCAGGATCATTTGGAAACACCATATATTTT CSARARRPDTNAGSFGNTIYF TRBJ1-3 TRBV20-1 NA many
TGTGCCAGCAGACGACTGAGACAGGGGGCGCCTAGCCCAACGGTCTTC CASRRLRQGAPSPTVF TRBJ2-7 TRBV28 TRBD1 many
TGCGCCAGCAGCATGACAGGGTCCGCCGGGGAGCTGTTTTTT CASSMTGSAGELFF TRBJ2-2 TRBV5-1 TRBD1 few
TGTGCCAGCAGCGTAGACTCCGGGACAGGAGGAAACACCATATATTTT CASSVDSGTGGNTIYF TRBJ1-3 TRBV9 TRBD1 NA
TGTGCCAGCAGTTTATCTGAATACAATGAGCAGTTCTTC CASSLSEYNEQFF TRBJ2-1 TRBV27 NA NA
TGTGCCAGCAGCCCGCGAAGCGGGAGCTCCTACGAGCAGTACTTC CASSPRSGSSYEQYF TRBJ2-7 TRBV7-9 TRBD2 NA
TGTGCCAGCAGCTTTCGAGCGGGAGAAGGATACGAGCAGTACTTC CASSFRAGEGYEQYF TRBJ2-7 TRBV11-3 TRBD2 NA
TGTGCCAGCTCATTCAGGGAAAATCAGCCCCAGCATTTT CASSFRENQPQHF TRBJ1-5 TRBV18 NA NA
TGTGCCAGCAGTGAAGGACGTACGGAAAAACTGTTTTTT CASSEGRTEKLFF TRBJ1-4 TRBV28 NA NA
TGCGCCAGCAGTCCTCGGGCCGACGGTTCACCCCTCCACTTT CASSPRADGSPLHF TRBJ1-6 TRBV5-1 NA few
TGTGCCAGCAGTGAATATGGGGGAGTAGATGGCTACACCTTC CASSEYGGVDGYTF TRBJ1-2 TRBV25-1 NA NA
TGCAGTGCTAGCCGGTTCGACAGGGGTTTAGCTAACTATGGCTACACCTTC CSASRFDRGLANYGYTF TRBJ1-2 TRBV20-1 TRBD1 few